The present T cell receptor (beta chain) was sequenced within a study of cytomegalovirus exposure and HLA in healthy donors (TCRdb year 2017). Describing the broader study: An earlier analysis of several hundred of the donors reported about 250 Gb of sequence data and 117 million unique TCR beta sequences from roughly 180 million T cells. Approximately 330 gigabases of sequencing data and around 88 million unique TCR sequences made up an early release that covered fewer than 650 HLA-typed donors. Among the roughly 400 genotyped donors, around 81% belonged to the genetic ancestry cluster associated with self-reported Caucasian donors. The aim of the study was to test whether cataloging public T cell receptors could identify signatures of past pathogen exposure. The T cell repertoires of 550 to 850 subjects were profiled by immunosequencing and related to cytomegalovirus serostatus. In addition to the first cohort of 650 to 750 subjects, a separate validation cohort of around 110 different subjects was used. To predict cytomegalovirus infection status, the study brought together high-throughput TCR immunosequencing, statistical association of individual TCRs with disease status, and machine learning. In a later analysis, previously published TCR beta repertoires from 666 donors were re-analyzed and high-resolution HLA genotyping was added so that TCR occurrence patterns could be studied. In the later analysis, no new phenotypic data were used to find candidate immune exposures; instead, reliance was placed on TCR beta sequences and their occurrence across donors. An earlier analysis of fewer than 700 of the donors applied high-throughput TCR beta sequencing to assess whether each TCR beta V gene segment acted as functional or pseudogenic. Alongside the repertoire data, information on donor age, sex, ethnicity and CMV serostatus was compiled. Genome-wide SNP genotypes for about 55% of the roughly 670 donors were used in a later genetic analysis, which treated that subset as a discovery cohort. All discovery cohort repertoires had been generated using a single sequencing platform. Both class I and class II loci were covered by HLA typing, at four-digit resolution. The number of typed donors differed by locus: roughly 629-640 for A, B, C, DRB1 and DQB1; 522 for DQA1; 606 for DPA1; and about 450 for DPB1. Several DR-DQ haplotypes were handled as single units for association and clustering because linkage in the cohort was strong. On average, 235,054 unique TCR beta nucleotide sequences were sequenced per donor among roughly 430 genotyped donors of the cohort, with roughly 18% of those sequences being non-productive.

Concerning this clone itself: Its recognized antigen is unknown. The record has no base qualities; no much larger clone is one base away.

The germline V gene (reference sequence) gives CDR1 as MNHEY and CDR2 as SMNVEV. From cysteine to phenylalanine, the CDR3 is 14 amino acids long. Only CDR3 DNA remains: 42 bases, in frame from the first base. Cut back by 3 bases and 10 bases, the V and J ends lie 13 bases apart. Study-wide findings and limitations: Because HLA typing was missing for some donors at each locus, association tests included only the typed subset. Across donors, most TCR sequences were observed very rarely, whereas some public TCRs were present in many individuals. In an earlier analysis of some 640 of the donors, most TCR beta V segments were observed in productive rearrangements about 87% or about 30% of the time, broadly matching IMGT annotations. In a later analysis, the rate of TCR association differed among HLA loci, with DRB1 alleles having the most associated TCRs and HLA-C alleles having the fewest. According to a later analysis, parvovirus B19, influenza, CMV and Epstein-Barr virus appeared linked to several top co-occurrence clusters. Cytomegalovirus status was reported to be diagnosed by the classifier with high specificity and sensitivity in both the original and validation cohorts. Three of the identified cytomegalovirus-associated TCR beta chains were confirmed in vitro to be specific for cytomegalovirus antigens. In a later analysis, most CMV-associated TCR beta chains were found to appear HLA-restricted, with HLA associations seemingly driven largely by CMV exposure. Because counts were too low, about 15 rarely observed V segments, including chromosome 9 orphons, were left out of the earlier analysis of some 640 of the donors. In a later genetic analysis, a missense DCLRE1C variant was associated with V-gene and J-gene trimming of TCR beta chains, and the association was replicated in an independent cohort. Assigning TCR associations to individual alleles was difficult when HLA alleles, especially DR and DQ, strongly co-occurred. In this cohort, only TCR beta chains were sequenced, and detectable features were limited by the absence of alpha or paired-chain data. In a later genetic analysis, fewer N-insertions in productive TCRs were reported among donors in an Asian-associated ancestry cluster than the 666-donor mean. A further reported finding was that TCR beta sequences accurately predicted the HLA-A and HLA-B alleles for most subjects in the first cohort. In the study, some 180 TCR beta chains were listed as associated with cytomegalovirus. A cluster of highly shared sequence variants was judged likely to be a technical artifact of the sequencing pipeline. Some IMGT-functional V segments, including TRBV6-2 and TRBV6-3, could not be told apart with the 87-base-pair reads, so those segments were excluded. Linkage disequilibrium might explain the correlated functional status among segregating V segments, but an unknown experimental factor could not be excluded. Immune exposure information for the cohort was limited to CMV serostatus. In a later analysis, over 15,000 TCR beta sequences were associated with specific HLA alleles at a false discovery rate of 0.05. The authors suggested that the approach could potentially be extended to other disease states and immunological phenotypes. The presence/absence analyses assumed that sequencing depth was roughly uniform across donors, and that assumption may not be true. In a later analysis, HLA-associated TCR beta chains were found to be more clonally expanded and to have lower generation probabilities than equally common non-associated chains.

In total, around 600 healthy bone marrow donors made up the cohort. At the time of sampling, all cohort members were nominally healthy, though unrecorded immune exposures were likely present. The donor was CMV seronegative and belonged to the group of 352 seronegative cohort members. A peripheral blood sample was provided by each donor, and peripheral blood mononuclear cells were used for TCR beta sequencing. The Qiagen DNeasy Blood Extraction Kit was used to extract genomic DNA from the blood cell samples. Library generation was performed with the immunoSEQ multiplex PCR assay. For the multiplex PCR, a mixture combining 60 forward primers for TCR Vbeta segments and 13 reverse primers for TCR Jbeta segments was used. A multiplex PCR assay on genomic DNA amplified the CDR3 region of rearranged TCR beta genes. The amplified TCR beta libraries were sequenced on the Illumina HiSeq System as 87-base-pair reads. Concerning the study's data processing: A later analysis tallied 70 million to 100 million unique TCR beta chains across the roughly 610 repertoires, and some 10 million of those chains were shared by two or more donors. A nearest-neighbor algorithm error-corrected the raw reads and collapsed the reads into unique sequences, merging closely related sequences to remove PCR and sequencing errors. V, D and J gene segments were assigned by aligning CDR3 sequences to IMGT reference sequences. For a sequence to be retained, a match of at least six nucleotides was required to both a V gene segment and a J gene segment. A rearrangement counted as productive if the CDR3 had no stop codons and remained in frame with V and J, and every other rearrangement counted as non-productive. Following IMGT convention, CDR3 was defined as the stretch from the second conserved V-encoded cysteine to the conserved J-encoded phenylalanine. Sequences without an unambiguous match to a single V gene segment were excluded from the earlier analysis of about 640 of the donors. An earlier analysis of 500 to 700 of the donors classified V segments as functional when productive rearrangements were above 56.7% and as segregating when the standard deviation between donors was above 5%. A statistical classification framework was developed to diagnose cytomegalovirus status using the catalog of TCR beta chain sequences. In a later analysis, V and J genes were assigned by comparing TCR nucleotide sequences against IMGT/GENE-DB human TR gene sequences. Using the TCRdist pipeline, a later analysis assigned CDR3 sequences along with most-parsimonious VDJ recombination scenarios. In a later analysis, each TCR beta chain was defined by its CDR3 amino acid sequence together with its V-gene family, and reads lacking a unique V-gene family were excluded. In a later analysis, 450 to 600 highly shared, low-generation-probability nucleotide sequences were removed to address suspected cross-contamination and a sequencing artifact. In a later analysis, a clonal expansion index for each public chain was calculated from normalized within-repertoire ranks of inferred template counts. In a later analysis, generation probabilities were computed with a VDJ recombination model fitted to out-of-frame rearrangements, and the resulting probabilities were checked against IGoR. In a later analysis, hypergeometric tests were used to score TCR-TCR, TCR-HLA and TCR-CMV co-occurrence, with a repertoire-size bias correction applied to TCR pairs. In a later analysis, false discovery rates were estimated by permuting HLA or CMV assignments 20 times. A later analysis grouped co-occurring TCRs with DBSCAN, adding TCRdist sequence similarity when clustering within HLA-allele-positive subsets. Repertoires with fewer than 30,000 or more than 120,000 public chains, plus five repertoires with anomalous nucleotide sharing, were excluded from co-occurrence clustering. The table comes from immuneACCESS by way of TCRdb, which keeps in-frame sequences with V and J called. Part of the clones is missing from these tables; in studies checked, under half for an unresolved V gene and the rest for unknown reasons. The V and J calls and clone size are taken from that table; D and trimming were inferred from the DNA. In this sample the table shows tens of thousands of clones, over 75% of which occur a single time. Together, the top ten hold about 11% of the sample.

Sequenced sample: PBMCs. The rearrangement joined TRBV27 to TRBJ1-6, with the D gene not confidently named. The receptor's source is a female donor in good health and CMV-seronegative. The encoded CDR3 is CASSLRALGSPLHF. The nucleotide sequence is TGTGCCAGCAGTTTGCGGGCGTTGGGATCACCCCTCCACTTT.